This T cell receptor (beta chain) was sequenced for a study of siplizumab effects on memory and regulatory T cells (dated by TCRdb to the late 2010s). The study in broad terms: The study looked at the effect of siplizumab, an anti-CD2 antibody, on alloreactive T-cell subsets in allogeneic mixed lymphocyte reactions made from human PBMCs. Results and caveats for the whole study, not just this receptor: In reactions with siplizumab, an average of around 70% of mappable alloreactive CD4+ clones were Treg-derived, compared with 25% to 30% in control reactions. Unstimulated naive T cells appeared more diverse than memory T cells, and naive cells seemed to contribute substantially to the alloresponse. Siplizumab significantly lowered the cumulative frequency of alloreactive sequences that could be traced to unstimulated CD4+ memory T cells. About 75-96% of proliferating CD4+ or CD8+ clones could not be given a naive or memory phenotype. Sequences below about 10^-5 frequency were poorly captured, so only a minor fraction of alloreactive clones could be mapped to unstimulated subsets. The suppressive function of proliferating Tregs from siplizumab cultures was not functionally confirmed.

The library was obtained by the immunoSEQ multiplex PCR assay. Around 92,000 TCR templates per sample were assayed by the deep sequencing platform. Genomic DNA extracted from sorted T cells was the material used for TCRbeta CDR3 sequencing. In the source study's methods: The R programming language was used for clonal analysis of the TCRbeta CDR3 data. Alloreactive CD4+ and CD8+ clones were identified by comparing unstimulated samples to CFSE-low samples taken after the reaction. Regulatory or non-regulatory origin was assigned to alloreactive CD4+ clones by matching of sequences to sorted unstimulated Treg and non-Treg repertoires. In TCRdb, the immuneACCESS table is reduced to in-frame sequences with V and J assigned. These tables do not hold every clone; where another copy was compared, an unresolved V gene accounts for under half, and the others remain unexplained. Clonal size and the V and J genes are those of that table, whereas D and trimming came from the DNA. The sample table shows some 100,000 clones, and around 90% are seen once. Jointly, the top ten make up 12% of the sample.

Sorted unstimulated T cells and proliferating T cells recovered from mixed lymphocyte reactions were subjected to TCRbeta CDR3 sequencing. Fresh whole blood from roughly ten HLA-typed healthy donors was used to isolate PBMCs. Unstimulated CD4+ non-regulatory T cells were FACS-sorted to map the origin of alloreactive clones. Reading from cysteine to phenylalanine, the CDR3 counts 15 amino acids. Only the CDR3 DNA stays, 45 bases, in frame from base 1. The germline V gene specifies SGHRS as CDR1 and YFSETQ as CDR2. V ends up 4 bases short and J 8 bases short, with an unmatched junction base count of 9. Comments on this clone: What antigen it recognizes has not been identified. Base qualities are not at hand, and no much larger clone is one base apart.

The V and J genes are TRBV5-1 and TRBJ2-1; TRBD2 fits 10 bases in the junction. The clonotype originates from a human donor in good health. The sequencing input was non-Treg CD4+ T cells sorted from blood. The intended sense of this specimen's cell subset or site label: FACS-sorted unstimulated CD4+ non-regulatory T cells. The CDR3: CASSTLSSGSDEQFF. In nucleotides, the sequence is TGCGCCAGCAGCACCCTATCTAGCGGGAGTGATGAGCAGTTCTTC.